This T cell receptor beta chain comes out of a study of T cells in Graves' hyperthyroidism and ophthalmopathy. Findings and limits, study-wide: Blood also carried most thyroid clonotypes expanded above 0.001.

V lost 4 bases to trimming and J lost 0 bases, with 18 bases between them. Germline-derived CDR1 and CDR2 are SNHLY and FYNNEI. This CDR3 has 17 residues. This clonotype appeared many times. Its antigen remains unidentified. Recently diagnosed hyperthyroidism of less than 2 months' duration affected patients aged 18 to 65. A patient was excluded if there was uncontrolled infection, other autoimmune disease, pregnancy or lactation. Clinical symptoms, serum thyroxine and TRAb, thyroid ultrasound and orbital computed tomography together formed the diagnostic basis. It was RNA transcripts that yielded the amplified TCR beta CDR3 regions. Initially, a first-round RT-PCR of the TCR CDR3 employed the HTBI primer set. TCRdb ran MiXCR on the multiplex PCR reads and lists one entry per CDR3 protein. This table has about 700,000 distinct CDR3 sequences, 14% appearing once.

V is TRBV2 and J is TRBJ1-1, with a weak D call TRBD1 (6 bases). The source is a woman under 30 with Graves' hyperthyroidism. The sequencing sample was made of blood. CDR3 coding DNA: TGTGCCAGCAGTGCGGAGACAGGCCCTACATTGAACACTGAAGCTTTCTTT. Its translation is CASSAETGPTLNTEAFF.